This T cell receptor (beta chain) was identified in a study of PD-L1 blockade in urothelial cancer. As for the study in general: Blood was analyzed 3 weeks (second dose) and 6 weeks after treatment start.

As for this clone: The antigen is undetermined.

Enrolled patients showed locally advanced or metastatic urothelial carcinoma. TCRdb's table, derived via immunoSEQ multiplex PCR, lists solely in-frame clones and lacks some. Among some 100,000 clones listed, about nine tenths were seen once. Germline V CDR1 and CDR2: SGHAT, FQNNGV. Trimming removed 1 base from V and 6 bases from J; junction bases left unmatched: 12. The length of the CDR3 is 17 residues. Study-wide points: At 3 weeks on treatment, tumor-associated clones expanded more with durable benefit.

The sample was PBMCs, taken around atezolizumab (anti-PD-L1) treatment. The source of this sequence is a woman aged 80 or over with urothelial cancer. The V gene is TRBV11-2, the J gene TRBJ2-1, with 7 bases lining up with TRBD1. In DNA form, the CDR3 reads TGTGCCAGCAGCTTAGGGTCTAGGGCAAACAGGGGCAATGAGCAGTTCTTC. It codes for CASSLGSRANRGNEQFF. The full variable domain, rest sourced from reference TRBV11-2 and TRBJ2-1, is EAGVAQSPRYKIIEKRQSVAFWCNPISGHATLYWYQQILGQGPKLLIQFQNNGVVDDSQLPKDRFSAERLKGVDSTLKIQPAKLEDSAVYLCASSLGSRANRGNEQFFGPGTRLTVL.